The entry below gives a single T cell receptor beta chain sequence along with its context. The data were obtained in a study of Ad26.COV2.S vaccination and SARS-CoV-2 variants. Produced via immunoSEQ multiplex PCR; TCRdb's table is partial and in-frame only. The table shows roughly 140,000 clones, with around 86% occurring only once. Looked up from germline, CDR1 is LNHDA and CDR2 is SQIVND (reference sequence). Trimming stripped 11 bases from V and 8 bases from J, with 21 bases between. This CDR3 is built from 13 residues. The chain couples TRBV19 to TRBJ1-2; D gene uncertain. The sequence came from a human donor who had recovered from COVID-19. The sample was peripheral blood, taken after recovery from COVID-19. The CDR3 nucleotides are TGTGCCGCTACTCAGAGGGCTTTCGAGGGCTACACCTTC. Translating gives CAATQRAFEGYTF.